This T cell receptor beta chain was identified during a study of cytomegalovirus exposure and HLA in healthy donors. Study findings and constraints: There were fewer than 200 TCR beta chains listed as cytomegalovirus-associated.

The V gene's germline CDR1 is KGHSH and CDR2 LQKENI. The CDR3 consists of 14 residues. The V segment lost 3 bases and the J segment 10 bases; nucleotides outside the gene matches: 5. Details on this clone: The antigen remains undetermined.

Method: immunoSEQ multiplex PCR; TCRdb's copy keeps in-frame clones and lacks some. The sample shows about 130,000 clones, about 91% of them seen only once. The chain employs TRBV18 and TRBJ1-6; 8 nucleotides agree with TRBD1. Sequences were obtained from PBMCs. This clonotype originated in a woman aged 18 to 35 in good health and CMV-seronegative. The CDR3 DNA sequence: TGTGCCAGCTCACCCGACAGGGGAGGATCACCCCTCCACTTT. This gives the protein CASSPDRGGSPLHF.